A single sample gave rise to the 3 T cell receptor beta chains below, sequenced in a study of shared clonotypes between healthy human individuals. The method was immunoSEQ multiplex PCR; TCRdb's version includes in-frame clones alone and lacks a portion of them. The repertoire holds roughly 530,000 clones, with 90% to 97% as singletons. Sample: naive CD4+ T cells sorted from blood. Subset meaning: CD45RA+ positively selected. Receptors originate from a woman in her twenties or thirties in good health.

The chain carries TRBV5-1 and TRBJ2-7; 9 bases line up with TRBD1. V gave up 4 bases and J gave up 2 bases; unmatched junction bases: 7. Germline CDR1 and CDR2: SGHRS and YFSETQ. There are 15 residues in the CDR3. The DNA of the CDR3 is TGCGCCAGCAGCCCGGGCGGGACAGGGACCTACGAGCAGTACTTC. This encodes CASSPGGTGTYEQYF.

CDR3 in DNA: TGCGCCAGCAGCGCCACCGGGGAGCTGTTTTTT. Its translation: CASSATGELFF. V and J are TRBV5-1 and TRBJ2-2; D uncertain. Trimming removed 4 bases from V and 4 bases from J, with 2 bases in between. Per germline, CDR1 SGHRS and CDR2 YFSETQ. This CDR3 is 11 amino acids long. The whole variable domain, filled in from reference TRBV5-1 and TRBJ2-2, reads KAGVTQTPRYLIKTRGQQVTLSCSPISGHRSVSWYQQTPGQGLQFLFEYFSETQRNKGNFPGRFSGRQFSNSRSEMNVSTLELGDSALYLCASSATGELFFGEGSRLTVL.

This sequence joins TRBV11-2 and TRBJ2-2; 14 bases agree with TRBD2. CDR1 and CDR2 from the germline V gene are SGHAT and FQNNGV. V dropped 6 bases and J dropped 3; count of bases not matched to a gene: 6. The CDR3 is 17 residues long. The CDR3 DNA reads TGTGCCAGCAGTCGACTAGCGGGAGGGCCGGACACCGGGGAGCTGTTTTTT. Amino acids: CASSRLAGGPDTGELFF. Looking up the rest from reference TRBV11-2 and TRBJ2-2 gives the full variable domain: EAGVAQSPRYKIIEKRQSVAFWCNPISGHATLYWYQQILGQGPKLLIQFQNNGVVDDSQLPKDRFSAERLKGVDSTLKIQPAKLEDSAVYLCASSRLAGGPDTGELFFGEGSRLTVL.